Here is one TCR beta chain with its context. This sample stems from a study of blood T cell repertoires in COVID-19. Turning to the study itself: Specimens from acute and convalescent COVID-19 originated in the United States, Italy and Spain. From T cells, B-cell-depleted T cells, or PBMCs came the material, which was cDNA or gDNA.

Original analysis: The authors estimated nucleated cell counts from reference gene primer amplification. Data came from immunoSEQ multiplex PCR; TCRdb stores just in-frame clones and leaves some out. The V and J calls and clone size are taken from that table; D and trimming were inferred from the DNA. Among just over 200,000 clones listed, 80% were seen once. V was shortened by 2 bases and J by 4 bases, with 6 bases between the two germline ends. The germline gives CDR1 MNHEY, CDR2 SVGAGI. This CDR3 spans 13 amino acids. The source of this sequence is a woman aged 70-85 years with acute or convalescent COVID-19. The chain links TRBV6-5 to TRBJ1-5; unclear D gene. Sequenced: peripheral blood. The CDR3: CASSYQANQPQHF. CDR3 nucleotide sequence: TGTGCCAGCAGTTACCAGGCGAATCAGCCCCAGCATTTT.